One sample yielded the 11 T cell receptor beta chains listed below, sequenced in a study of type 1 and type 2 diabetes patients (dated by TCRdb to 2016 to 2017). TCRdb shows the sequencer as Illumina MiSeq. For TCRbeta CDR3 amplification, the template was genomic DNA taken from the sorted T cell subsets. The TCRbeta CDR3 region was amplified by multiplex PCR with 30 forward and 13 reverse primers. TCRdb itself trimmed the public reads at Q25 with fastp, ran MiXCR and retained productive beta chains. Every distinct CDR3 protein forms one entry, paired with its most common genes and DNA. The sample has fewer than 300,000 distinct CDR3 sequences on record, approximately 45% of them singletons. About 13% of the sample rests with the top ten. Sequenced material: peripheral blood mononuclear cells (PBMCs). These receptors were collected from a man aged 18 to 29 with type 2 diabetes.

This chain joins TRBV19 and TRBJ1-1; D ambiguous. CDR1 LNHDA and CDR2 SQIVND come from the germline V gene (reference sequence). The CDR3 runs to 15 residues. Trimming pared 0 bases from V and 4 bases from J, leaving 12 bases between. This chain's CDR3 is CASSIDSMEGTEAFF. The CDR3 region has the DNA TGTGCCAGTAGTATAGATTCTATGGAGGGCACTGAAGCTTTCTTT.

The chain has TRBV10-1 and TRBJ2-7, with a tentative D call TRBD2 (6 bases). The V end lost 3 bases, the J end lost 2 bases, and 14 bases lay between the germline ends. The CDR3 has 15 amino acids. Germline V gives CDR1 WNHNN, CDR2 SYGVQD (reference sequence). CDR3 in amino acids: CASSEWASGAYEQYF. The CDR3 coding sequence is TGCGCCAGCAGTGAATGGGCTTCGGGGGCCTACGAGCAGTACTTC.

The chain carries TRBV15 and TRBJ2-5; no reliable D call. The closer fit of TRBJ2-1 to the DNA end suggests the J call may be wrong. The germline CDR1 and CDR2 sequences are LNHNV and YYDKDF (reference sequence). The CDR3 is made up of 18 amino acids. The CDR3 spells CATSRDGKGSLGLREQFF. For the CDR3, the DNA is TGTGCCACCAGCAGAGATGGAAAAGGGTCGCTAGGTCTGCGCGAGCAGTTCTTC.

This clonotype was detected a few times. The rearrangement links TRBV12-3 or TRBV12-4 to TRBJ2-2; D is unclear. The V and J ends lost 6 bases and 7 bases respectively, with 9 bases between them. CDR3 length equals 12 residues. In DNA, the CDR3 is TGTGCCAGCAGCTCACAAGTCGGGGAGCTGTTTTTT. It is translated as CASSSQVGELFF.

This clonotype has just one count. The chain joins TRBV7-9 to TRBJ2-7, with no clear D. Germline assignment: CDR1 SEHNR and CDR2 FQNEAQ (reference sequence). This CDR3 contains 12 residues. With 5 bases removed from V and 3 bases from J, the gap between germline ends came to 8 bases. The CDR3 sequence is CASSAVNYEQYF. DNA of the CDR3: TGTGCCAGCAGCGCCGTGAACTACGAGCAGTACTTC.

The gene calls are TRBV19 and TRBJ2-1, with a tentative D call TRBD2 (5 bases). The CDR3 runs to 15 residues. Germline V lookup: CDR1 LNHDA, CDR2 SQIVND (reference sequence). Trimming stripped 3 bases from V and 2 bases from J, with 11 bases between. Written as DNA, the CDR3 is TGTGCCAGTAGTATCGCCGGGAATCCCTACAATGAGCAGTTCTTC. Its protein product is CASSIAGNPYNEQFF.

The sample holds a few counts of this clonotype. This rearrangement joins TRBV19 to TRBJ2-7; 8 bases line up with TRBD2. From germline, CDR1 is LNHDA and CDR2 SQIVND (reference sequence). Germline trimming cut 6 bases from V and 2 bases from J; bases unmatched to any gene: 15. The CDR3 is made up of 17 amino acids. The CDR3 sequence: CASSYRGSGTTAYEQYF. The DNA for the CDR3 is TGTGCCAGTAGCTATCGGGGTAGCGGGACAACCGCCTACGAGCAGTACTTC.

The V gene is TRBV11-2, the J gene TRBJ2-7; unclear D gene. The CDR3 contains 14 residues. The germline V gene has CDR1 SGHAT and CDR2 FQNNGV. V was clipped by 0 bases and J by 2 bases, with 8 bases between them. CDR3 coding DNA: TGTGCCAGCAGCTTAGACATCGAGACCTACGAGCAGTACTTC. Translating gives CASSLDIETYEQYF.

Notes on this clonotype: A much larger clone differs from this one at a single base, so this may be a read error. The gene calls are TRBV10-3 and TRBJ2-7; D is ambiguous. Germline V CDR1 and CDR2: ENHRY, SYGVKD. CDR3 length: 12 residues. CDR3 coding DNA: TGTGCCATCGGAGACGGCCCCTACGAGCAGTGCTTC. This codes for CAIGDGPYEQCF.

The rearrangement uses TRBV20-1 and TRBJ2-5; 7 nucleotides match TRBD1. The germline CDR1 and CDR2 sequences are DFQATT and SNEGSKA (reference sequence). V lost 5 bases, J lost 7 bases, and 13 bases stayed unmatched. The CDR3 has 14 residues. This chain's CDR3 is CSAEDRDAVTTQYF. The CDR3, as DNA: TGCAGTGCTGAAGACAGGGATGCGGTGACGACCCAGTACTTC.

This clonotype came up a few times. This chain connects TRBV5-1 to TRBJ2-7; 8 bases agree with TRBD1. The CDR3 length is 14 residues. Trimming took 2 bases from V and 6 from J; bases not matched to a gene: 7. CDR1 and CDR2 from the germline V gene are SGHRS and YFSETQ. This CDR3 is CASSLTGGLSEQYF. DNA of the CDR3: TGCGCCAGCAGCTTAACAGGGGGTTTATCCGAGCAGTACTTC. The variable domain in full, completed from reference TRBV5-1 and TRBJ2-7, reads KAGVTQTPRYLIKTRGQQVTLSCSPISGHRSVSWYQQTPGQGLQFLFEYFSETQRNKGNFPGRFSGRQFSNSRSEMNVSTLELGDSALYLCASSLTGGLSEQYFGPGTRLTVT.